The source of this T cell receptor beta chain is a study of blood T cells in healthy people across ages. This clonotype was detected a few times. Its specificity is unknown. Broader study findings: The unsorted PBMCs prevented any conclusive comparison of naive versus antigen-experienced cells. TCR beta diversity tracked closely with naive T cell percentage.

PCR was performed a second time for about 7 to 11 cycles using a sample-barcoded 5' primer and a J-beta primer mix. In TCRdb, the 5' RACE reads were re-called with MiXCR into one record per CDR3 protein. The repertoire includes about 930,000 distinct CDR3 sequences, under 35% of them detected once, and around 9.6% sits in the top ten. This CDR3 has 13 amino acids. Germline V gene lookup returns CDR1 ENHRY and CDR2 SYGVKD. V shed 9 bases and J 5 bases; nucleotides not matched to a gene: 7. Investigators took around 11 milliliters of peripheral blood from every donor. The sample also formed part of further work on T cells of mothers and their children. That study reports: Each child gave 2.5 million to 3.5 million TCR beta CDR3 reads (each mother, over 8.5 million).

This sequence was found in a woman aged 40 to 55 in good health. V and J are TRBV10-3 and TRBJ1-5, with 7 nucleotides matching TRBD1. The sample consisted of blood. Here the CDR3 reads CAITTGDDQPQHF. CDR3 coding DNA: TGTGCCATTACCACAGGGGACGATCAGCCCCAGCATTTT.